This is a list of T cell receptor beta chains from one sample in a study of T cells after posttransplantation cyclophosphamide. Generated by immunoSEQ multiplex PCR, the TCRdb table keeps only in-frame clones and is missing some. The profile covers roughly 35,000 clones, none occurring a single time. Sequencing was performed on PBMCs. The receptors stem from a woman aged 45-65 years in good health and a related stem cell transplant donor. The CDR3 runs from the conserved cysteine through the conserved F or W. Each record gives: clone size, J gene, D gene, V gene, CDR3 DNA, CDR3 protein. The D gene is left open where the match is weak. Clone size appears in some rows only: once, few, many, or a class for an expanded clone.

many | TRBJ2-3 | . | TRBV24-1 | TGTGCCACCAGTGATTCTTACACAGATACGCAGTATTTT | CATSDSYTDTQYF
few | TRBJ2-3 | . | TRBV9 | TGTGCCAGCAGCCAACTCAAAAGCGGTTTAATATTTTCAGATACGCAGTATTTT | CASSQLKSGLIFSDTQYF
. | TRBJ2-5 | TRBD2 | TRBV7-7 | TGTGCCAGCAGCATCCTATCCTTAGCGGGAGGGCCCTCCGGGGAGACCCAGTACTTC | CASSILSLAGGPSGETQYF
few | TRBJ2-7 | TRBD2 | TRBV29-1 | TGCAGCGTTGGGGCTAGCGGGTCCTACGAGCAGTACTTC | CSVGASGSYEQYF
many | TRBJ1-1 | . | TRBV12-3/TRBV12-4 | TGTGCCAGCAGACTAGGGTCCTCTCTCCGTAGGGCTTTCTTT | CASRLGSSLRRAFF
many | TRBJ2-1 | TRBD1 | TRBV29-1 | TGCAGCGCTGGGACAGTAAGCCCCAATGAGCAGTTCTTC | CSAGTVSPNEQFF
many | TRBJ1-4 | . | TRBV4-2 | TGTGCCAGCAGCCCCGAAAATACAGCTTCCCTAAAGGGTAATGAAAAACTGTTTTTT | CASSPENTASLKGNEKLFF
few | TRBJ2-1 | . | TRBV25-1 | TGTGCCAGCAGTGAAGACTACCTCTCCTACAATGAGCAGTTCTTC | CASSEDYLSYNEQFF
many | TRBJ2-1 | TRBD1 | TRBV27 | TGTGCCAGCAGGAATACGGGACAGGACTACAATGAGCAGTTCTTC | CASRNTGQDYNEQFF
many | TRBJ2-3 | TRBD2 | TRBV10-3 | TGTGCCATCGCCGGTGTAGCGGGAGGCAAGAAAGATACGCAGTATTTT | CAIAGVAGGKKDTQYF
many | TRBJ2-7 | TRBD1 | TRBV6-2/TRBV6-3 | TGTGCCAGCAGTTATCCTCTGGGACAGGGTTTCTACGAGCAGTACTTC | CASSYPLGQGFYEQYF
few | TRBJ2-2 | TRBD1 | TRBV29-1 | TGCAGCGTCCGACAGGGTCCAGCCGGGGAGCTGTTTTTT | CSVRQGPAGELFF
many | TRBJ2-3 | TRBD2 | TRBV5-1 | TGCGCCAGTCAGCGGGAAGGGAGCACAGATACGCAGTATTTT | CASQREGSTDTQYF
many | TRBJ1-5 | TRBD1 | TRBV19 | TGTGCCAGTAGTCCGGGACAGGGGAGCAATCAGCCCCAGCATTTT | CASSPGQGSNQPQHF
many | TRBJ1-1 | . | TRBV6-2/TRBV6-3 | TGTGCCAGCAGTTACACCCCCGCAGGGCGCACTGAAGCTTTCTTT | CASSYTPAGRTEAFF
many | TRBJ2-7 | TRBD1 | TRBV11-3 | TGTGCCAGCGCGGGACAGGGGGCCTACGAGCAGTACTTC | CASAGQGAYEQYF
many | TRBJ2-7 | TRBD1 | TRBV4-3 | TGCGCCAGCAGCCAAGAGTGGCGTGGACAGGGGATAATCGAGCAGTACTTC | CASSQEWRGQGIIEQYF
many | TRBJ1-2 | . | TRBV7-2 | TGTGCCAGCAGCTTAGCGGCCTTGAACTATGGCTACACCTTC | CASSLAALNYGYTF
many | TRBJ1-4 | . | TRBV15 | TGTGCCACCAGCAGAGATGGAAACAGGGCAGGGAGGGAAAAACTGTTTTTT | CATSRDGNRAGREKLFF
many | TRBJ2-1 | . | TRBV12-3/TRBV12-4 | TGTGCCAGCAGTTTCGTCGGAACAATGGGGCGACATGAGCAGTTCTTC | CASSFVGTMGRHEQFF
many | TRBJ2-1 | . | TRBV7-9 | TGTGCCAGCAGCTTCCAAGCGGGTCCCGCGATCGATGAGCAGTTCTTC | CASSFQAGPAIDEQFF
many | TRBJ2-1 | . | TRBV9 | TGTGCCAGCAGCGTAGAGGTGCGGGCGACCTCCTACAATGAGCAGTTCTTC | CASSVEVRATSYNEQFF
many | TRBJ2-1 | TRBD2 | TRBV10-3 | TGTGCCACCGACCCCCTTGCGGGAGGACCCGGGAATGAGCAGTTCTTC | CATDPLAGGPGNEQFF
many | TRBJ1-3 | . | TRBV15 | TGTGCCACCCGCGAGGAGGGTTCTGGAAACACCATATATTTT | CATREEGSGNTIYF
many | TRBJ1-1 | . | TRBV18 | TGTGCCAGCTCACGTGACACCTTCATTGAAGCTTTCTTT | CASSRDTFIEAFF
many | TRBJ1-2 | TRBD1 | TRBV28 | TGTGCCAGCAGCCCCGGACAGGGCAAACCGTGGTATGGCTACACCTTC | CASSPGQGKPWYGYTF
few | TRBJ1-2 | . | TRBV11-1 | TGTGCCAGCAGCTTAGAAGGTTCTGGCTACACCTTC | CASSLEGSGYTF